Sequencing of this T cell receptor (beta chain) was carried out in a study of radiation and T cells in renal cell carcinoma. This table comes from immunoSEQ multiplex PCR, and its TCRdb copy is limited to in-frame clones, with some not included. Of about 170,000 clones listed, about 88% were seen once; the top ten hold approximately 11%. This CDR3 has 15 residues. CDR1 is MNHNS and CDR2 is SASEGT in the germline V gene. Trimming left V 5 bases short and J 2 bases short, with 14 bases between. Time point: blood 4 weeks post-SBRT, at nephrectomy. Noted treatment: 15 Gy SBRT to primary tumor, nephrectomy 4 weeks later.

V is TRBV6-1 and J is TRBJ2-3; a weak D match, TRBD2 (7 bases). The clonotype was recovered from a woman between 45 and 60 years old with renal cell carcinoma. Sequenced material: blood, taken from a patient whose treatment included radiotherapy and nephrectomy. The CDR3 sequence: CASSRMGGPTDTQYF. The DNA for the CDR3 is TGTGCCAGCAGTCGGATGGGGGGGCCCACAGATACGCAGTATTTT.